This T cell receptor (beta chain) is from a study of T cells after yellow fever vaccination. V was clipped by 4 bases and J by 0 bases, with 18 bases between them. This CDR3 has 17 amino acids. The V gene's germline CDR1 is MGHRA and CDR2 YSYEKL. TCRdb re-called the 5' RACE reads with MiXCR, one entry per CDR3 protein. The data show about 300,000 distinct CDR3 sequences, 8.5% to 10% seen once. This clonotype was obtained from a man aged 18 to 29 who received the YFV17D yellow fever vaccine. Sequenced material: CD4+ T cells sorted from PBMCs, taken 5 days after the yellow fever booster vaccination. J is TRBJ1-2 and V is TRBV4-1, with a possible D match to TRBD1 (5 bases). The CDR3 reads CASSREVGTEANYGYTF. For the CDR3, the DNA is TGCGCCAGCAGCCGAGAGGTGGGGACGGAAGCTAACTATGGCTACACCTTC.